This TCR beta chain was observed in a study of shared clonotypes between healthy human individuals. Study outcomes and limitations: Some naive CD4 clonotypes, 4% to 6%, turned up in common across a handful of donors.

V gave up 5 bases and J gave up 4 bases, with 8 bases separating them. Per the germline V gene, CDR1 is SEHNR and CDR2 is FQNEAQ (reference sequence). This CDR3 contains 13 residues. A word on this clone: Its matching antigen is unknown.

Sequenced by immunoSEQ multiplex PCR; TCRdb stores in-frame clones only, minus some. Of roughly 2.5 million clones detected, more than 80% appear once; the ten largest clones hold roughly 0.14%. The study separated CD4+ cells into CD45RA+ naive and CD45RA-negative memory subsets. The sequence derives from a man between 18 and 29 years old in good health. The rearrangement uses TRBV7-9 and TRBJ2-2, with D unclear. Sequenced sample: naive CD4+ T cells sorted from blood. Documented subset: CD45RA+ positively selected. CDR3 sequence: CASSPSSTGELFF. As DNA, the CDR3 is TGTGCCAGCAGCCCATCAAGCACCGGGGAGCTGTTTTTT. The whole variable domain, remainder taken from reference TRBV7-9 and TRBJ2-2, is DTGVSQNPRHKITKRGQNVTFRCDPISEHNRLYWYRQTLGQGPEFLTYFQNEAQLEKSRLLSDRFSAERPKGSFSTLEIQRTEQGDSAMYLCASSPSSTGELFFGEGSRLTVL.